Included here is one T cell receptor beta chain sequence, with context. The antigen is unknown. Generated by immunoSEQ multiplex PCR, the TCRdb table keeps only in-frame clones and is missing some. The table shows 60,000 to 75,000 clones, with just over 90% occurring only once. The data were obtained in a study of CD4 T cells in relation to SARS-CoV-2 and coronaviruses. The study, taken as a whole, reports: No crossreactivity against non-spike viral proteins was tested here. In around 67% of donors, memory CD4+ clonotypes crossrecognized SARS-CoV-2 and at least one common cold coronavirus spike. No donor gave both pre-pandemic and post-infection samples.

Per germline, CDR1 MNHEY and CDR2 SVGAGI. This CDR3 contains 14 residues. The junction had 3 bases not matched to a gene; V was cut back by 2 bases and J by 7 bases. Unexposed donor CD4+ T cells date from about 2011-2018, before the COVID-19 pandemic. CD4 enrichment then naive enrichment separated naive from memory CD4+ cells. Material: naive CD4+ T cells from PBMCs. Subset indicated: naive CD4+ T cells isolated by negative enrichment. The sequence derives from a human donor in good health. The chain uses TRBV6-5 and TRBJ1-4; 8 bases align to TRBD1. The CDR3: CASSYGRGLEKLFF. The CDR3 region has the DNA TGTGCCAGCAGTTACGGCAGGGGGCTTGAAAAACTGTTTTTT.